Each of the 5 T cell receptor beta chains below was sequenced from the same sample in a study of blood T cell repertoires in COVID-19. Clones were read by immunoSEQ multiplex PCR, and TCRdb kept only the in-frame ones, dropping some. The table has around 200,000 clones, around nine tenths seen once. Sequencing was carried out using PBMCs or T cells enriched from blood (not recorded which). Receptor source: a woman aged 25 to 39 who had been exposed to COVID-19.

This clone was detected once. V is TRBV5-1 and J is TRBJ2-1, with 7 bases matching TRBD2. CDR3 length equals 17 residues. Looked up from germline, CDR1 is SGHRS and CDR2 is YFSETQ. With V trimmed by 9 bases and J by 3 bases, 18 bases remained unmatched. CDR3 region: CATPHQGVGGLYNEQFF. CDR3 in DNA: TGCGCCACCCCCCATCAGGGAGTGGGAGGGCTCTACAATGAGCAGTTCTTC.

The V gene is TRBV3-1 (or the pseudogene TRBV3-2), the J gene TRBJ1-4; 7 positions match TRBD1. The V segment lost 4 bases and the J segment 8 bases; nucleotides outside the gene matches: 10. The CDR3 is 15 amino acids. Germline CDR1 is LGHDT and CDR2 is YNNKEL (reference sequence). DNA for the CDR3: TGTGCCAGCAGCCTACGACAGGGCCGGGGAGAAAAACTGTTTTTT. Its translation is CASSLRQGRGEKLFF.

The chain recombines TRBV3-1 (or the pseudogene TRBV3-2) with TRBJ2-3, with D maybe TRBD1 (5 bases). This CDR3 has 13 residues. The germline CDR1 and CDR2 sequences are LGHDT and YNNKEL (reference sequence). V was cut by 1 base and J by 5 bases, with 7 bases left in between. CDR3 DNA sequence: TGTGCCAGCAGCCAAGGGGGCGTAGATACGCAGTATTTT. Protein product: CASSQGGVDTQYF.

V is TRBV5-1 and J is TRBJ2-3, with D possibly matching TRBD1 (5 bases). The CDR3 has 13 residues. The germline V gene has CDR1 SGHRS and CDR2 YFSETQ. V was trimmed by 7 bases and J by 1 base, leaving 10 bases between them. CDR3 sequence reads: CASHTGGTDTQYF. The CDR3 region has the DNA TGCGCCAGCCACACAGGAGGCACAGATACGCAGTATTTT.

The V call is TRBV10-3, the J call TRBJ2-6; the match to TRBD1 covers 10 bases. The germline V gene encodes CDR1 ENHRY and CDR2 SYGVKD. The J segment lost 0 bases and the V segment lost 7 bases, leaving 3 bases of the junction unmatched. The CDR3 spans 16 residues. CDR3 region: CAITGQGSSGANVLTF. The DNA of the CDR3 is TGTGCCATCACGGGACAGGGGAGCTCTGGGGCCAACGTCCTGACTTTC.